One and the same sample provided the 14 T cell receptor beta chains below, sequenced in a study of blood T cells in healthy people across ages. For the second PCR, which ran for roughly 6 to 12 cycles, a sample-barcoded 5' primer and a J-beta primer mix were used. TCRdb re-analysed the 5' RACE reads in MiXCR, keeping a single row per CDR3 protein. The table lists around 1.5 million distinct CDR3 sequences, 30% to 40% of them singletons. Material: blood. The receptors shown here come from a woman younger than 45 in good health.

The V gene is TRBV2, the J gene TRBJ1-2; D gene uncertain. Germline CDR1 is SNHLY and CDR2 is FYNNEI. CDR3 length equals 13 residues. V was clipped by 8 bases and J by 2 bases, with 12 bases between them. The CDR3 is CASCPGSNYGYTF. The CDR3 DNA follows: TGTGCCAGCTGTCCGGGCAGCAACTATGGCTACACCTTC.

The chain recombines TRBV20-1 with TRBJ2-3; 15 bases are a match to TRBD2. The trim removed 1 base at V and 4 bases at J, leaving 3 bases unmatched. The CDR3 is made up of 16 amino acids. The germline CDR1 and CDR2 sequences are DFQATT and SNEGSKA (reference sequence). CDR3 DNA: TGCAGTGCTAGAGGGACTAGCGGGAGGGCCTCAGATACGCAGTATTTT. This encodes CSARGTSGRASDTQYF.

V is TRBV15 and J is TRBJ2-5; 13 bases are shared with TRBD2. CDR3 length: 15 amino acids. V lost 4 bases to trimming and J lost 5 bases; unmatched junction nucleotides: 4. Germline V CDR1 and CDR2: LNHNV, YYDKDF (reference sequence). CDR3 amino acids: CATSTRLAGGETQYF. The CDR3 coding sequence is TGTGCCACCAGCACCAGACTAGCGGGGGGTGAGACCCAGTACTTC.

This chain connects TRBV11-2 to TRBJ2-5, with D possibly matching TRBD2 (6 bases). Deletions cut 0 bases from V and 4 bases from J, with 18 bases between. Per the germline V gene, CDR1 is SGHAT and CDR2 is FQNNGV. CDR3 size: 17 residues. The CDR3, as DNA: TGTGCCAGCAGCTTAGAGGACCCCTGGCGGGAAGGAGAGACCCAGTACTTC. Protein: CASSLEDPWREGETQYF.

The chain is built from TRBV28 and TRBJ2-7, with D perhaps matching TRBD2 (6 bases). The V gene lost 4 bases and the J gene lost 5 bases, with 27 bases spanning the gap. The length of the CDR3 is 18 residues. CDR1 MDHEN and CDR2 SYDVKM come from the germline V gene. This chain's CDR3 is CASSYLRDKLGGGDEQYF. The DNA for the CDR3 is TGTGCCAGCAGTTACCTTCGGGATAAACTGGGAGGCGGGGACGAGCAGTACTTC.

The chain carries TRBV20-1 and TRBJ1-4, with 10 nucleotides matching TRBD1. The CDR3 totals 19 residues. J gave up 8 bases and V 6 bases, and 24 bases lay outside the gene matches. The germline gives CDR1 DFQATT, CDR2 SNEGSKA (reference sequence). CDR3 sequence: CSASPGQGIVSVKGEKLFF. The CDR3 DNA is TGCAGTGCCTCGCCGGGACAGGGGATTGTAAGCGTCAAGGGGGAAAAACTGTTTTTT.

The chain carries TRBV12-3 or TRBV12-4 and TRBJ1-4; D may be TRBD1 (6 bases). This CDR3 comprises 15 residues. Trimming stripped 6 bases from V and 7 bases from J, with 18 bases between. The CDR3 is CASSFQGSPGEKLFF. CDR3 nucleotides: TGTGCCAGCAGCTTCCAGGGGTCTCCGGGTGAAAAACTGTTTTTT.

The table lists this clonotype with a few counts. This chain joins TRBV21-1 and TRBJ2-7; the D call in the table, TRBD1, was not verified against the DNA. TRBV21-1 is tagged as a pseudogene. The CDR3 length is 17 residues. CDR3 DNA: TGTGCCAGCAGCAGCAGATCCGGCGCGCGGGAGTCCTACGAGCAGTACTTC. Protein sequence: CASSSRSGARESYEQYF.

This clonotype occurred a few times. As DNA, the CDR3 is TGTGCCAGCAGTTACGGCAGATTCGAGGCGGGGGCTGAAGCTTTCTTT. Amino acid sequence: CASSYGRFEAGAEAFF. This chain joins TRBV27 and TRBJ1-1; tentatively, D is TRBD1 (5 bases). The CDR3 length is 16 residues. V lost 4 bases, J lost 6 bases, and 21 bases lay in between. In germline, CDR1 is MNHEY, CDR2 SMNVEV (reference sequence).

This clonotype was seen only once. The rearrangement uses TRBV28 and TRBJ2-2; D unresolved. V was trimmed by 3 bases and J by 0 bases, leaving 11 bases between them. Per the germline V gene, CDR1 is MDHEN and CDR2 is SYDVKM. This CDR3 contains 16 residues. The CDR3 sequence is CASSFFSLANTGELFF. CDR3 in DNA: TGTGCCAGCAGTTTCTTTTCTTTGGCGAACACCGGGGAGCTGTTTTTT.

The rearrangement joins TRBV6-6 to TRBJ2-1; D ambiguous. This CDR3 is built from 15 residues. CDR1 and CDR2 (germline): MNHNY, SVGAGI (reference sequence). The V end was cut by 2 bases, the J end by 0 bases, with 8 bases between. CDR3 region: CASSYAKNSYNEQFF. The CDR3 coding sequence is TGTGCCAGCAGTTACGCGAAAAACTCCTACAATGAGCAGTTCTTC.

In regard to this clonotype: Germline is not matched at one junction end, which may reflect a read error. The chain is built from TRBV5-4 and TRBJ2-4, with a possible D match to TRBD2 (5 bases). With the DNA end fitting TRBJ2-7 better, the J assignment may be wrong. CDR1 is SGHNT, CDR2 YYREEE, per germline (reference sequence). The CDR3 is made up of 12 amino acids. The CDR3 spells CAGSLSSTEQYF. As DNA, the CDR3 is TGTGCCGGCAGCTTGTCTAGCACCGAGCAGTACTTC.

This clonotype was seen more than once but under ten times. This chain links TRBV5-1 with TRBJ2-7, with 7 bases that match TRBD1. The junction had 11 bases not matched to a gene; V was cut back by 5 bases and J by 6 bases. This CDR3 is 14 amino acids long. The germline V gene encodes CDR1 SGHRS and CDR2 YFSETQ. This chain's CDR3 is CASRPDRLPPEQYF. The CDR3 DNA follows: TGCGCCAGCAGGCCGGACAGGCTCCCCCCCGAGCAGTACTTC.

Note on this clonotype: At one end the junction does not follow the germline gene, possibly because of a read error. This chain joins TRBV7-9 and TRBJ2-7, with D perhaps matching TRBD1 (5 bases). CDR3 length equals 15 residues. The germline gives CDR1 SEHNR, CDR2 FQNEAQ (reference sequence). DNA of the CDR3: TGTGGCAGCAACCCGGTCCACTCTCAGGGCTACGAGCAGTACTTC. Translating gives CGSNPVHSQGYEQYF.